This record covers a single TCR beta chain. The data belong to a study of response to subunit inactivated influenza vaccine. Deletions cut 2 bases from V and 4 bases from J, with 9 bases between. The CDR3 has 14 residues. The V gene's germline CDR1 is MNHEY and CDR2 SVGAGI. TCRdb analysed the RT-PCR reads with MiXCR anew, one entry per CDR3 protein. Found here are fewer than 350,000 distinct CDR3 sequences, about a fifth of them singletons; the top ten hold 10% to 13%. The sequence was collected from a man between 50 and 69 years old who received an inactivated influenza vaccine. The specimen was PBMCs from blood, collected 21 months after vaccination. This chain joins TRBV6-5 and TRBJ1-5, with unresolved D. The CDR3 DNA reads TGTGCCAGCAGTTACCAAGGGCCTAATCAGCCCCAGCATTTT. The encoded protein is CASSYQGPNQPQHF.